The 13 T cell receptor beta chains below all came from one sample that was sequenced in a study of cytotoxic CD8 clonotypes in ibrutinib-treated CLL. Profiled with immunoSEQ multiplex PCR; TCRdb holds only in-frame clones, not every one. The table records roughly 160,000 clones, roughly four fifths of them present only once. The input for sequencing was PBMCs, taken after 24 months of ibrutinib treatment. The receptors here all came from a human donor with chronic lymphocytic leukemia.

V is TRBV5-1 and J is TRBJ2-5; the match to TRBD2 covers 7 bases. The CDR3 is 13 residues long. Germline V gene sequence: CDR1 SGHRS, CDR2 YFSETQ. V lost 9 bases and J lost 5; bases outside the gene matches: 10. In DNA form, the CDR3 reads TGCGCCACCCATCCGGGGGGTGGGGAGACCCAGTACTTC. It translates to CATHPGGGETQYF.

The chain couples TRBV14 to TRBJ2-2, with D unclear. The V end was cut by 4 bases, the J end by 4 bases, with 10 bases between. The CDR3 consists of 14 residues. Germline assignment: CDR1 SGHDN and CDR2 FVKESK. DNA for the CDR3: TGTGCCAGCAGCCTGGTCCGGGCCACCGGGGAGCTGTTTTTT. Translated: CASSLVRATGELFF. Supplemented by reference TRBV14 and TRBJ2-2, the full variable domain reads EAGVTQFPSHSVIEKGQTVTLRCDPISGHDNLYWYRRVMGKEIKFLLHFVKESKQDESGMPNNRFLAERTGGTYSTLKVQPAELEDSGVYFCASSLVRATGELFFGEGSRLTVL.

This clone was seen more than once but under ten times. The V gene is TRBV20-1, the J gene TRBJ1-2, with D hard to call. V gave up 7 bases and J gave up 2 bases, with 8 bases separating them. Germline values: CDR1 DFQATT, CDR2 SNEGSKA (reference sequence). This CDR3 comprises 11 residues. CDR3 in amino acids: CSVYRNYGYTF. CDR3 coding DNA: TGCAGTGTCTACAGAAACTATGGCTACACCTTC.

This clone occurred once. This chain joins TRBV28 and TRBJ2-7; 10 bases are a match to TRBD1. Germline-derived CDR1 and CDR2 are MDHEN and SYDVKM. J gave up 4 bases and V 5 bases, and 17 bases lay outside the gene matches. This CDR3 contains 18 residues. CDR3 in DNA: TGTGCCAGCAGTCCGAGCATAACCGGGACAGGGGCCAGGTACGAGCAGTACTTC. Its translation is CASSPSITGTGARYEQYF.

This sequence joins TRBV19 and TRBJ1-2, with a tentative D call TRBD1 (6 bases). CDR1 is LNHDA and CDR2 is SQIVND in the germline V gene (reference sequence). The germline V and J ends were trimmed by 7 bases and 7 bases, with 13 bases remaining between them. The length of the CDR3 is 12 residues. The DNA for the CDR3 is TGTGCCAGTAAATCGGGGGCGCTTGGCTACACCTTC. It encodes CASKSGALGYTF.

Here the CDR3 DNA reads TGCAGTGCTATACAGGGAAGTTTATGGACCTTC. It codes for CSAIQGSLWTF. This chain joins TRBV20-1 and TRBJ1-2, with D tentatively TRBD1 (6 bases). This CDR3 region has 11 residues. Germline CDR1 is DFQATT and CDR2 is SNEGSKA (reference sequence). Trimming removed 4 bases from V and 14 bases from J, with 17 bases in between.

The chain is built from TRBV4-2 and TRBJ2-2; tentatively, D is TRBD1 or TRBD2 (7 bases each). The CDR3 runs to 16 residues. The ends were cut back, 4 bases at V and 7 bases at J, with 19 bases in the middle. Per germline, CDR1 LGHNA and CDR2 YNFKEQ. CDR3 sequence reads: CASSPQGGAYGGELFF. The CDR3 region has the DNA TGTGCCAGCAGCCCCCAGGGGGGGGCCTACGGCGGGGAGCTGTTTTTT.

The genes are TRBV11-2 and TRBJ1-2, with a possible D match to TRBD1 (6 bases). CDR1 SGHAT and CDR2 FQNNGV come from the germline V gene. This CDR3 region has 15 residues. Trimming removed 5 bases from V and 6 bases from J, with 19 bases in between. Here the CDR3 reads CASSDTGANRDGYTF. The CDR3 nucleotides read TGTGCCAGCAGCGATACCGGCGCAAACAGGGATGGCTACACCTTC. The variable domain in full, completed from reference TRBV11-2 and TRBJ1-2, reads EAGVAQSPRYKIIEKRQSVAFWCNPISGHATLYWYQQILGQGPKLLIQFQNNGVVDDSQLPKDRFSAERLKGVDSTLKIQPAKLEDSAVYLCASSDTGANRDGYTFGSGTRLTVV.

The gene calls are TRBV2 and TRBJ2-4; D not resolved. V dropped 3 bases and J dropped 5 bases, with 8 bases sitting between them. Germline lookup yields CDR1 SNHLY and CDR2 FYNNEI. This CDR3 contains 13 residues. The CDR3 DNA sequence: TGTGCCAGCAGTGATTCTGGGGAAAACATTCAGTACTTC. Translation: CASSDSGENIQYF.

The chain carries TRBV7-8 and TRBJ2-3; 8 positions match TRBD1. Germline loops: CDR1 SGHVS, CDR2 FQNEAQ. The CDR3 spans 17 residues. V lost 1 base to trimming and J lost 2 bases; unmatched junction nucleotides: 8. The CDR3 protein is CASSLDRDRTFTDTQYF. CDR3 sequence (DNA): TGTGCCAGCAGCTTAGATCGGGACAGGACTTTCACAGATACGCAGTATTTT.

V is TRBV6-6 and J is TRBJ2-5; tentatively, D is TRBD2 (6 bases). The CDR3 extends over 13 amino acids. V was cut by 4 bases and J by 3 bases, with 9 bases left in between. Germline CDR1 MNHNY, CDR2 SVGAGI (reference sequence). CDR3: CASSFPGEETQYF. In DNA form, the CDR3 reads TGTGCCAGCAGTTTTCCGGGAGAAGAGACCCAGTACTTC.

V is TRBV7-2 and J is TRBJ2-1, with 8 bases that match TRBD2. Germline CDR1 SGHTA, CDR2 FQGNSA. V shed 3 bases and J 1 base; nucleotides not matched to a gene: 2. This CDR3 has 15 residues. The CDR3 DNA sequence: TGTGCCAGCAGCTTTAGCGGGGCTTCCTACAATGAGCAGTTCTTC. Its translation is CASSFSGASYNEQFF.

J is TRBJ1-3 and V is TRBV19; D remains ambiguous. V was trimmed by 3 bases and J by 0 bases, leaving 12 bases between them. Germline V gene data show CDR1 as LNHDA and CDR2 as SQIVND (reference sequence). The CDR3 consists of 16 residues. Here the CDR3 reads CASSIPGWVSGNTIYF. The CDR3 DNA is TGTGCCAGTAGTATCCCCGGGTGGGTCTCTGGAAACACCATATATTTT.